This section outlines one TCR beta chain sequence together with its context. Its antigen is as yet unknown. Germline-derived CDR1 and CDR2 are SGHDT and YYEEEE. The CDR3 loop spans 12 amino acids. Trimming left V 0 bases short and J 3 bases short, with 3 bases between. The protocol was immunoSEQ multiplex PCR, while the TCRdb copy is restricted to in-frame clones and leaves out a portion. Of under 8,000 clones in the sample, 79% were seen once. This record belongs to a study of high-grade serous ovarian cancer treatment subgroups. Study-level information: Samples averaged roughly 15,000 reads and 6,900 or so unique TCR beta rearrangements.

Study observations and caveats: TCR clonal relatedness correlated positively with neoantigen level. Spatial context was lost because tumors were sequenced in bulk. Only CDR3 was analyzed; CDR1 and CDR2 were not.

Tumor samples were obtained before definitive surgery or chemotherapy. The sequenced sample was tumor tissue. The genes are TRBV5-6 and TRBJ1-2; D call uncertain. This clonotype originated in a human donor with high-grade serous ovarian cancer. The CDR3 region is CASSLGDYGYTF. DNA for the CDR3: TGTGCCAGCAGCTTGGGGGACTATGGCTACACCTTC.